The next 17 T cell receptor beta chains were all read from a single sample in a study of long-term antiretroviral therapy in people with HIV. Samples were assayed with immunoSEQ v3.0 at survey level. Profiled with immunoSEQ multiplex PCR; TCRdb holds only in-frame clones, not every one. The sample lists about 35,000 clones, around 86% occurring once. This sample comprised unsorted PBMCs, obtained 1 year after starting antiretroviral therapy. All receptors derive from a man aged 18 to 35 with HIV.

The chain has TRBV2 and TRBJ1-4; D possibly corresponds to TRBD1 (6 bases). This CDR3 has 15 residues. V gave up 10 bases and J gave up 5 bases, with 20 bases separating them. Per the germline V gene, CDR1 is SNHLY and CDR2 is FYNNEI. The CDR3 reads CATNTVDRPNEKLFF. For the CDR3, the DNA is TGTGCCACCAACACGGTCGACAGGCCAAATGAAAAACTGTTTTTT.

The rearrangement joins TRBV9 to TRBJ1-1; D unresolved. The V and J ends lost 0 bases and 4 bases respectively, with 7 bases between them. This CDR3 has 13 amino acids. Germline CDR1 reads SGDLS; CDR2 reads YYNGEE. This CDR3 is CASSVGVSTEAFF. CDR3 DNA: TGTGCCAGCAGCGTAGGGGTCTCCACTGAAGCTTTCTTT.

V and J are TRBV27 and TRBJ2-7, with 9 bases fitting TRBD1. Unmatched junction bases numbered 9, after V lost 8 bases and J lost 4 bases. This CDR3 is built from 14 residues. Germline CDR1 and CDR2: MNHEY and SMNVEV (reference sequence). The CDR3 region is CASRRDREVYEQYF. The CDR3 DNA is TGTGCCAGCCGAAGGGACAGGGAGGTTTACGAGCAGTACTTC.

The CDR3 region is CASSPITGKGNYGYTF. The CDR3 nucleotides are TGTGCCAGCTCCCCGATCACAGGGAAGGGAAACTATGGCTACACCTTC. This rearrangement joins TRBV18 to TRBJ1-2; TRBD1 is a possible D gene (6 bases). The ends were cut back, 6 bases at V and 2 bases at J, with 19 bases in the middle. The V gene's germline CDR1 is KGHSH and CDR2 LQKENI. The CDR3 contains 16 residues.

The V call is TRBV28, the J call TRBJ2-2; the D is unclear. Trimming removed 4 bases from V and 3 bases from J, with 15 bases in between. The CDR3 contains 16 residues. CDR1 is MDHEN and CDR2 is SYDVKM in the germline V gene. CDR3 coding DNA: TGTGCCAGCAGTTCCCGAGCAGCGCCTGACACCGGGGAGCTGTTTTTT. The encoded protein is CASSSRAAPDTGELFF.

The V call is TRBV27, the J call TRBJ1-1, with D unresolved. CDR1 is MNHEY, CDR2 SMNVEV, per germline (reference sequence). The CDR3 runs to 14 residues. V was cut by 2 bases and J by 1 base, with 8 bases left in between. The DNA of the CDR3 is TGTGCCAGCAGTTTAAGTTCCGCGAACACTGAAGCTTTCTTT. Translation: CASSLSSANTEAFF.

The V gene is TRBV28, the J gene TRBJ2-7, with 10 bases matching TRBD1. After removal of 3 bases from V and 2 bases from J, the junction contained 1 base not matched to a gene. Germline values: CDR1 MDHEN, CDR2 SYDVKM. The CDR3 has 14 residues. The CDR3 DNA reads TGTGCCAGCAGTTTGGGGACAGGGGCCTACGAGCAGTACTTC. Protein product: CASSLGTGAYEQYF.

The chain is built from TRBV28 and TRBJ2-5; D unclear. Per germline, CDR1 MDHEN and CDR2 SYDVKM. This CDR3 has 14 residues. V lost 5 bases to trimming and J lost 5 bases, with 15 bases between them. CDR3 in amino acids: CASSVAVGVETQYF. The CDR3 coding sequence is TGTGCCAGCAGTGTAGCTGTTGGGGTTGAGACCCAGTACTTC.

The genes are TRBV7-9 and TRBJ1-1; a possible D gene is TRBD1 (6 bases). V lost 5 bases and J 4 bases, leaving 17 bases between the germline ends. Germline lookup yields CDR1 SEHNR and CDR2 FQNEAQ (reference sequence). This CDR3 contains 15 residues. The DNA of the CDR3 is TGTGCCAGCAGCCCCAGGAAGGAAGGGGGCACTGAAGCTTTCTTT. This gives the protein CASSPRKEGGTEAFF.

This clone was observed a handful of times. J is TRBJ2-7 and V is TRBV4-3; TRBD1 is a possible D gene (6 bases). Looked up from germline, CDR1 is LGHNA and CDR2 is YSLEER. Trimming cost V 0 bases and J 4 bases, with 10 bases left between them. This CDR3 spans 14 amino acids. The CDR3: CASSQEQGRYEQYF. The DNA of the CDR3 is TGCGCCAGCAGCCAAGAACAGGGTAGGTACGAGCAGTACTTC.

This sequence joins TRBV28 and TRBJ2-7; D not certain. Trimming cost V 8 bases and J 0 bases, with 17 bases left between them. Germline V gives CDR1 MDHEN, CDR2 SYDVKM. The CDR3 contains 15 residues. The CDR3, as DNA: TGTGCCAGCTCCCTTTCGGCCCCCGGCTCCTACGAGCAGTACTTC. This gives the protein CASSLSAPGSYEQYF. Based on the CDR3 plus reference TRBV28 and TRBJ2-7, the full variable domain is DVKVTQSSRYLVKRTGEKVFLECVQDMDHENMFWYRQDPGLGLRLIYFSYDVKMKEKGDIPEGYSVSREKKERFSLILESASTNQTSMYLCASSLSAPGSYEQYFGPGTRLTVT.

The CDR3 DNA sequence: TGTGCCAGCGCAGGCAGCGCTAACAATCAGCCCCAGCATTTT. Protein sequence: CASAGSANNQPQHF. The J gene is TRBJ1-5, the V gene TRBV9; D remains ambiguous. The CDR3 contains 14 residues. The V gene's germline CDR1 is SGDLS and CDR2 YYNGEE. V shed 7 bases and J shed 3 bases, with 14 bases lying between them.

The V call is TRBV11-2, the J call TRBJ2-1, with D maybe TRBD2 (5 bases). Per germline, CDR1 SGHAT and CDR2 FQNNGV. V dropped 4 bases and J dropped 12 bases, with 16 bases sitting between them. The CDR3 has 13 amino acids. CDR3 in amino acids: CASSSYPLDWQFF. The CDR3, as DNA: TGTGCCAGCAGCTCCTACCCACTAGATTGGCAGTTCTTC. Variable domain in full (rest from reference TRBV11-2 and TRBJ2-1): EAGVAQSPRYKIIEKRQSVAFWCNPISGHATLYWYQQILGQGPKLLIQFQNNGVVDDSQLPKDRFSAERLKGVDSTLKIQPAKLEDSAVYLCASSSYPLDWQFFGPGTRLTVL.

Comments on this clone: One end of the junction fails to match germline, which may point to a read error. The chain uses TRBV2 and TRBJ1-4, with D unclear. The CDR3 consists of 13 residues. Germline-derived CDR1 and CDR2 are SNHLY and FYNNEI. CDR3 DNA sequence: TGTGCCAGCAGCGAAGGACGAGGTGAAAAACTGTTTTTT. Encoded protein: CASSEGRGEKLFF.

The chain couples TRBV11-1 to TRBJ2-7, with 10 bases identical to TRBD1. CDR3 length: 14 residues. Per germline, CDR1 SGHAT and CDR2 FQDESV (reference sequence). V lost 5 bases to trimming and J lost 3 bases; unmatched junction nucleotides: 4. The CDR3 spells CASSPGQGDYEQYF. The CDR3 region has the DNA TGTGCCAGCAGCCCAGGACAGGGGGACTACGAGCAGTACTTC. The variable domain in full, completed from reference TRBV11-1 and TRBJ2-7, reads EAEVAQSPRYKITEKSQAVAFWCDPISGHATLYWYRQILGQGPELLVQFQDESVVDDSQLPKDRFSAERLKGVDSTLKIQPAELGDSAMYLCASSPGQGDYEQYFGPGTRLTVT.

The CDR3 nucleotides are TGTGCCAACTCCCCAGGGACAGGGTACAATGAGCAGTTCTTC. It yields the protein CANSPGTGYNEQFF. The genes are TRBV6-1 and TRBJ2-1; TRBD1 aligns across 9 bases. The J segment lost 4 bases and the V segment lost 10 bases, leaving 8 bases of the junction unmatched. CDR1 MNHNS and CDR2 SASEGT come from the germline V gene. The CDR3 contains 14 residues.

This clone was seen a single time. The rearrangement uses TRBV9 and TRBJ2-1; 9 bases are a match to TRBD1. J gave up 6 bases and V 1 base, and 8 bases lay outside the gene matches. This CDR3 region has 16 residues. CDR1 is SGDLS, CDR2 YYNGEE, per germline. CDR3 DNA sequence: TGTGCCAGCAGCGTAAAACGACAGGGGGGGCCCAATGAGCAGTTCTTC. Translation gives CASSVKRQGGPNEQFF.